The clone carrying this T cell receptor beta chain came up a few times. Its antigen is still unknown. Treatment denoted: about 20 received Ad26.COV2.S at low or high dose, single or two shots; roughly 5 received placebo; per-sample allocation not given. Sampling took place 63 days after the first vaccine or placebo injection. This Boston cohort included adults aged 18-55 years. This sample is drawn from a study of Ad26.COV2.S vaccination and SARS-CoV-2 variants. The overall study: Dosing was one shot or two shots 56 days apart. Overall study findings and caveats: It is possible that the TCR breadth and depth analyses underestimated the total T cell responses.

Using immunoSEQ multiplex PCR, the repertoire was profiled, and TCRdb retains in-frame clones only, with some absent. The table shows 300,000 to 350,000 clones, with less than 90% occurring only once. This sample comprised peripheral blood, obtained in a trial of Ad26.COV2.S vaccine versus placebo. This clonotype was sampled from a person aged 18 to 59 who received the Ad26.COV2.S COVID-19 vaccine or a placebo.

The CDR3 coding sequence is TGTGCCAGCAGCCAAGAGTCCAGGAGATCACCCCTCCACTTT. It specifies CASSQESRRSPLHF. The rearrangement links TRBV3-1 (or the pseudogene TRBV3-2) to TRBJ1-6, with no clear D. This CDR3 is built from 14 residues. The germline gives CDR1 LGHDT, CDR2 YNNKEL (reference sequence). V was pared by 0 bases and J by 10 bases, with 10 bases between.